Listed here are 23 T cell receptor beta chains from one sample, sequenced in a study of Ad26.COV2.S vaccination and SARS-CoV-2 variants. Here immunoSEQ multiplex PCR was the method, and the copy in TCRdb shows in-frame clones only, minus some. This table has about half a million clones, roughly nine tenths appearing once. Treatment denoted: 19 received Ad26.COV2.S at low or high dose, single or two shots; 5 received placebo; per-sample allocation not given. On day 63 after the first injection, vaccine and placebo recipients gave samples. This specimen consisted of peripheral blood, obtained in a trial of Ad26.COV2.S vaccine versus placebo. These receptors were obtained from a person aged 18-65 years who received the Ad26.COV2.S COVID-19 vaccine or a placebo.

The chain employs TRBV30 and TRBJ1-1; possible D gene TRBD1, 5 bases. Per the germline V gene, CDR1 is GTSNPN and CDR2 is SVGIG (reference sequence). This CDR3 comprises 13 residues. Trimming took off 2 bases at V and 0 bases at J, with 7 bases between the two ends. The CDR3 region is CAWSQGVNTEAFF. Here the CDR3 DNA reads TGTGCCTGGAGTCAGGGAGTGAACACTGAAGCTTTCTTT.

This chain links TRBV27 with TRBJ1-1, with 9 nucleotides matching TRBD1. J was trimmed by 5 bases and V by 3 bases; bases with no gene match: 4. This CDR3 is 14 amino acids long. CDR1 MNHEY and CDR2 SMNVEV come from the germline V gene (reference sequence). The CDR3 coding sequence is TGTGCCAGCAGTTTCCCGGACAGGGGTACTGAAGCTTTCTTT. The encoded protein is CASSFPDRGTEAFF.

The V call is TRBV18, the J call TRBJ2-1; a possible D gene is TRBD1 (6 bases). Germline V CDR1 and CDR2: KGHSH, LQKENI. V lost 0 bases and J 7 bases, leaving 7 bases between the germline ends. The CDR3 is 13 residues long. The CDR3 DNA sequence: TGTGCCAGCTCACCACCAACAGGGAATGAGCAGTTCTTC. As protein: CASSPPTGNEQFF.

The CDR3 sequence: CSASLSYEQYF. DNA for the CDR3: TGCAGTGCTAGTTTAAGTTACGAGCAGTACTTC. This rearrangement joins TRBV20-1 to TRBJ2-7; no clear D. The ends were cut back, 3 bases at V and 4 bases at J, with 7 bases in the middle. The CDR3 spans 11 residues. Germline CDR1 DFQATT, CDR2 SNEGSKA (reference sequence).

The gene calls are TRBV30 and TRBJ2-7, with no clear D. The CDR3 contains 12 residues. Germline CDR1 GTSNPN, CDR2 SVGIG (reference sequence). V was clipped by 3 bases and J by 2 bases, with 8 bases between them. As DNA, the CDR3 is TGTGCCTGGAGAGAGCAGCCCTACGAGCAGTACTTC. Translating gives CAWREQPYEQYF. The variable domain in full, completed from reference TRBV30 and TRBJ2-7, reads SQTIHQWPATLVQPVGSPLSLECTVEGTSNPNLYWYRQAAGRGLQLLFYSVGIGQISSEVPQNLSASRPQDRQFILSSKKLLLSDSGFYLCAWREQPYEQYFGPGTRLTVT.

The rearrangement uses TRBV18 and TRBJ2-7; no reliable D call. This CDR3 is 14 amino acids long. The V and J ends lost 6 bases and 0 bases respectively, with 12 bases between them. CDR1 KGHSH and CDR2 LQKENI come from the germline V gene. The CDR3 reads CASSLGPRSYEQYF. CDR3 coding DNA: TGTGCCAGCTCCCTCGGACCCCGCTCCTACGAGCAGTACTTC. Complete variable domain (other parts from reference TRBV18 and TRBJ2-7): NAGVMQNPRHLVRRRGQEARLRCSPMKGHSHVYWYRQLPEEGLKFMVYLQKENIIDESGMPKERFSAEFPKEGPSILRIQQVVRGDSAAYFCASSLGPRSYEQYFGPGTRLTVT.

The chain links TRBV7-8 to TRBJ2-7; D possibly corresponds to TRBD2 (6 bases). The CDR3 consists of 13 residues. The germline CDR1 and CDR2 sequences are SGHVS and FQNEAQ. The V end was cut by 5 bases, the J end by 0 bases, with 8 bases between. Here the CDR3 reads CASSVGSSYEQYF. CDR3 DNA sequence: TGTGCCAGCAGCGTCGGGAGCTCCTACGAGCAGTACTTC.

The V gene is TRBV5-1, the J gene TRBJ2-7; D remains ambiguous. Germline V gene lookup returns CDR1 SGHRS and CDR2 YFSETQ. Trimming took off 4 bases at V and 2 bases at J, with 10 bases between the two ends. This CDR3 region has 13 residues. The CDR3 bases are TGCGCCAGCAGCCGGACGGTGACCTACGAGCAGTACTTC. Its protein is CASSRTVTYEQYF.

Worth noting for this clone: Compared with germline, one end of the junction differs, possibly owing to a read error. The chain couples TRBV7-9 to TRBJ2-1; 9 nucleotides match TRBD1. The CDR3 has 13 residues. The germline V gene has CDR1 SEHNR and CDR2 FQNEAQ (reference sequence). The CDR3 here is CASSLSGQGIILF. CDR3 in DNA: TGTGCCAGCAGCTTATCCGGACAGGGGATCATTCTCTTC.

The chain uses TRBV18 and TRBJ2-6, with D possibly being TRBD1 (6 bases). CDR3 length equals 15 residues. V dropped 6 bases and J dropped 0 bases, with 9 bases sitting between them. Germline CDR1 and CDR2: KGHSH and LQKENI. The CDR3 DNA follows: TGTGCCAGCTCCCAGGACAGCTCTGGGGCCAACGTCCTGACTTTC. Protein product: CASSQDSSGANVLTF.

The chain combines TRBV18 with TRBJ2-7, with 9 bases lining up with TRBD1. This CDR3 comprises 13 residues. Trimming took 5 bases from V and 5 from J; bases not matched to a gene: 4. The germline V gene encodes CDR1 KGHSH and CDR2 LQKENI. CDR3 coding DNA: TGTGCCAGCTCAGGGGGACAGGGCAACGAGCAGTACTTC. This codes for CASSGGQGNEQYF.

This sequence joins TRBV27 and TRBJ2-3; D is unresolved. The CDR3 has 11 residues. Germline V gene lookup returns CDR1 MNHEY and CDR2 SMNVEV (reference sequence). Trimming left V 6 bases short and J 6 bases short, with 7 bases between. CDR3 residues: CASSFRDTQYF. CDR3 in DNA: TGTGCCAGCAGCTTTCGGGATACGCAGTATTTT.

The V call is TRBV30, the J call TRBJ1-3; no clear D gene. Germline lookup yields CDR1 GTSNPN and CDR2 SVGIG (reference sequence). The CDR3 totals 15 residues. V was cut by 4 bases and J by 0 bases, with 13 bases left in between. This CDR3 is CAWKSESFSGNTIYF. The CDR3 DNA sequence: TGTGCCTGGAAGTCGGAGTCGTTCTCTGGAAACACCATATATTTT. The full variable domain, its missing parts supplied by reference TRBV30 and TRBJ1-3, is SQTIHQWPATLVQPVGSPLSLECTVEGTSNPNLYWYRQAAGRGLQLLFYSVGIGQISSEVPQNLSASRPQDRQFILSSKKLLLSDSGFYLCAWKSESFSGNTIYFGEGSWLTVV.

This chain joins TRBV5-4 and TRBJ1-3; the D is unclear. The V end was cut by 4 bases, the J end by 0 bases, with 14 bases between. The CDR3 is 16 residues long. Germline lookup yields CDR1 SGHNT and CDR2 YYREEE (reference sequence). CDR3 loop: CASSKIGEHSGNTIYF. The CDR3 region has the DNA TGTGCCAGCAGCAAAATCGGGGAGCACTCTGGAAACACCATATATTTT.

This rearrangement joins TRBV4-2 to TRBJ1-3; D is ambiguous. The V and J ends lost 0 bases and 4 bases respectively, with 4 bases between them. In germline, CDR1 is LGHNA, CDR2 YNFKEQ. The CDR3 length is 13 residues. The CDR3 reads CASSQDSGNTIYF. The CDR3 coding sequence is TGTGCCAGCAGCCAAGACTCCGGAAACACCATATATTTT.

The gene calls are TRBV11-2 and TRBJ1-1; D remains ambiguous. The CDR3 is 14 amino acids. Per germline, CDR1 SGHAT and CDR2 FQNNGV. Trimming removed 0 bases from V and 1 base from J, with 6 bases in between. The CDR3 region has the DNA TGTGCCAGCAGCTTAGAGGCAGAGAACACTGAAGCTTTCTTT. The encoded protein is CASSLEAENTEAFF.

In the case of this clone: A read error may produce the germline difference seen at one junction end. The chain has TRBV18 and TRBJ1-1, with a weak D call TRBD1 (6 bases). The V gene's germline CDR1 is KGHSH and CDR2 LQKENI. The CDR3 is made up of 15 amino acids. Here the CDR3 DNA reads TGTGCCAGCTTACCACCGGGACAAAGGAACACTGAAGCTTTCTTT. Its translation: CASLPPGQRNTEAFF. The entire variable domain, with the rest obtained from reference TRBV18 and TRBJ1-1, is as follows: NAGVMQNPRHLVRRRGQEARLRCSPMKGHSHVYWYRQLPEEGLKFMVYLQKENIIDESGMPKERFSAEFPKEGPSILRIQQVVRGDSAAYFCASLPPGQRNTEAFFGQGTRLTVV.

The rearrangement joins TRBV3-1 (or the pseudogene TRBV3-2) to TRBJ2-2; D is ambiguous. This CDR3 has 17 amino acids. Trimming left V 3 bases short and J 1 base short, with 15 bases between. CDR1 is LGHDT, CDR2 YNNKEL, per germline (reference sequence). Here the CDR3 reads CASSHEEREMNTGELFF. The CDR3 nucleotides read TGTGCCAGCAGCCATGAAGAGCGCGAAATGAACACCGGGGAGCTGTTTTTT.

This clone was observed many times. The chain joins TRBV2 to TRBJ1-2, with 8 bases lining up with TRBD1. Germline V gene data show CDR1 as SNHLY and CDR2 as FYNNEI. This CDR3 is built from 14 residues. Losses at the gene ends were 1 base for V and 6 bases for J; bases not matched to a gene: 4. This chain's CDR3 is CASSEGTGTHGYTF. In DNA, the CDR3 is TGTGCCAGCAGTGAAGGGACAGGGACCCATGGCTACACCTTC.

The chain joins TRBV11-2 to TRBJ1-5, with TRBD1 matching 7 bases. This CDR3 contains 15 residues. The germline CDR1 and CDR2 sequences are SGHAT and FQNNGV. The trim removed 5 bases at V and 4 bases at J, leaving 8 bases unmatched. CDR3 region: CASSPQGEGNQPQHF. Written as DNA, the CDR3 is TGTGCCAGCAGCCCTCAGGGGGAGGGGAATCAGCCCCAGCATTTT.

The chain employs TRBV7-3 and TRBJ1-1; 9 bases are shared with TRBD1. This CDR3 is built from 16 residues. Per germline, CDR1 SGHTA and CDR2 FQGTGA. With V trimmed by 5 bases and J by 0 bases, 7 bases remained unmatched. CDR3 residues: CASSTGTGTMNTEAFF. In nucleotides, the CDR3 is TGTGCCAGCAGCACCGGGACAGGGACGATGAACACTGAAGCTTTCTTT.

This clone was recorded many times. This chain joins TRBV6-4 and TRBJ2-1; no clear D. CDR1 MRHNA and CDR2 SNTAGT come from the germline V gene. This CDR3 is 13 amino acids long. V was pared by 5 bases and J by 5 bases, with 10 bases between. The CDR3 DNA is TGTGCCAGCAGTTCTGGACCGAACAATGAGCAGTTCTTC. Protein: CASSSGPNNEQFF.

The chain recombines TRBV5-1 with TRBJ2-2; D is undetermined. Germline V CDR1 and CDR2: SGHRS, YFSETQ. This CDR3 spans 16 amino acids. V was shortened by 0 bases and J by 0 bases, with 9 bases between the two germline ends. The CDR3: CASSLGPTPNTGELFF. DNA for the CDR3: TGCGCCAGCAGCTTGGGGCCAACCCCGAACACCGGGGAGCTGTTTTTT.